One and the same sample provided the 8 T cell receptor beta chains below, sequenced in a study of blood T cell repertoires in COVID-19. Some clones are missing from TCRdb's copy, which holds only in-frame ones; the method was immunoSEQ multiplex PCR. The table has roughly 68,000 clones, nearly 90% seen once. The specimen was peripheral blood. The receptors here all came from a man aged 45-65 years with acute or convalescent COVID-19.

The J gene is TRBJ1-4, the V gene TRBV25-1; TRBD1 matches at 7 bases. The CDR3 runs to 17 residues. The J segment lost 0 bases and the V segment lost 6 bases, leaving 10 bases of the junction unmatched. In germline, CDR1 is MGHDK, CDR2 SYGVNS. CDR3 nucleotide sequence: TGTGCCAGCAGCATTAGACAGGGAAGCGCAACTAATGAAAAACTGTTTTTT. Residues: CASSIRQGSATNEKLFF.

The chain employs TRBV7-2 and TRBJ2-7, with 7 bases matching TRBD2. Germline V gene sequence: CDR1 SGHTA, CDR2 FQGNSA. The CDR3 extends over 15 amino acids. J was trimmed by 0 bases and V by 5 bases; bases with no gene match: 7. CDR3 sequence: CASSPVGGSSYEQYF. As DNA, the CDR3 is TGTGCCAGCAGCCCCGTGGGGGGGAGCTCCTACGAGCAGTACTTC.

V and J are TRBV2 and TRBJ1-2; D unresolved. Germline lookup yields CDR1 SNHLY and CDR2 FYNNEI. CDR3 size: 14 residues. With 7 bases removed from V and 2 bases from J, the gap between germline ends came to 14 bases. The CDR3 bases are TGTGCCAGCACCCCACGGAGCTCCAACTATGGCTACACCTTC. This gives the protein CASTPRSSNYGYTF.

The gene calls are TRBV18 and TRBJ1-1; 9 bases map to TRBD1. The CDR3 sequence is 14 residues long. V was pared by 2 bases and J by 2 bases, with 0 bases of the junction left unmatched. CDR1 is KGHSH and CDR2 is LQKENI in the germline V gene. The CDR3 loop is CASSPTGGNTEAFF. The CDR3 nucleotides read TGTGCCAGCTCACCAACAGGGGGCAACACTGAAGCTTTCTTT.

V gene TRBV11-3 combines with J gene TRBJ2-3; 9 bases line up with TRBD1. Unmatched junction bases numbered 4, after V lost 5 bases and J lost 1 base. This CDR3 spans 15 amino acids. The germline V gene has CDR1 SGHNT and CDR2 YENEEA. Here the CDR3 DNA reads TGTGCCAGCAGCGAGGGACAGGGAGGCACAGATACGCAGTATTTT. It is translated as CASSEGQGGTDTQYF.

The V and J genes are TRBV7-2 and TRBJ1-5, with 7 bases fitting TRBD1. Germline V gene sequence: CDR1 SGHTA, CDR2 FQGNSA. There are 15 residues in the CDR3. Trimming cost V 5 bases and J 6 bases; bases outside gene matches: 10. CDR3 sequence reads: CASSPGGTVSQPQHF. CDR3 bases: TGTGCCAGCAGCCCAGGAGGGACAGTATCTCAGCCCCAGCATTTT.

The gene calls are TRBV10-1 and TRBJ2-1, with D possibly matching TRBD2 (5 bases). This CDR3 is 12 amino acids long. V shed 1 base and J shed 9 bases, with 7 bases lying between them. The germline V gene has CDR1 WNHNN and CDR2 SYGVQD (reference sequence). This chain's CDR3 is CASSEFRGEQFF. DNA for the CDR3: TGCGCCAGCAGTGAGTTCCGGGGTGAGCAGTTCTTC.

This chain links TRBV7-9 with TRBJ1-2, with D unclear. CDR1 SEHNR and CDR2 FQNEAQ come from the germline V gene (reference sequence). The CDR3 is 12 residues long. V gave up 3 bases and J gave up 7 bases, with 9 bases separating them. This chain's CDR3 is CASSFTGSGYTF. The DNA of the CDR3 is TGTGCCAGCAGCTTTACGGGGAGTGGCTACACCTTC.